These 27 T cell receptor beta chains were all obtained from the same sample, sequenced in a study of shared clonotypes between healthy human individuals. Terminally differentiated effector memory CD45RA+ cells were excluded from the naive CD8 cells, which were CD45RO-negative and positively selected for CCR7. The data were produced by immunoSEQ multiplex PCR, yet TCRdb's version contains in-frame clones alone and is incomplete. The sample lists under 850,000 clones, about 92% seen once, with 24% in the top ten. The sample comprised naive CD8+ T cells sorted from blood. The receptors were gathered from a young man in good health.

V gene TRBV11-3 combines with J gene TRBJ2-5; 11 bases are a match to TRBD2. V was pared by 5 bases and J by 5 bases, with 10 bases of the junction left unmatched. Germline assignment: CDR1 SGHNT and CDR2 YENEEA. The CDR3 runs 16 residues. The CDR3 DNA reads TGTGCCAGCAGCAGACGAGGGACTAGCGGAGGGGAGACCCAGTACTTC. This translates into CASSRRGTSGGETQYF.

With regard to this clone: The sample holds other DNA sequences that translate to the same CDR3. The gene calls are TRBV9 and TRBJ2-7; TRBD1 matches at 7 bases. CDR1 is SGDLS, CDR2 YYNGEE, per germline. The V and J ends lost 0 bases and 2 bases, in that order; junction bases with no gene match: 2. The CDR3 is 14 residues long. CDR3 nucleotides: TGTGCCAGCAGCGTAGCAGGGACAGCCTACGAGCAGTACTTC. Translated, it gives CASSVAGTAYEQYF.

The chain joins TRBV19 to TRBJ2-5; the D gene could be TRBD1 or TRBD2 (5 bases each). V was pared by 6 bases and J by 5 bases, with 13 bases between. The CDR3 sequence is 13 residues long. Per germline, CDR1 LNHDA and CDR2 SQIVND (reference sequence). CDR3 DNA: TGTGCCAGTAGGGCTAGCCGACAGGAGACCCAGTACTTC. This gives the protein CASRASRQETQYF.

This chain's CDR3 is CASSPNFGVEQYF. CDR3 DNA: TGTGCCAGCAGCCCAAACTTTGGCGTGGAGCAGTACTTC. The genes are TRBV7-2 and TRBJ2-7; D gene ambiguous. The V gene's germline CDR1 is SGHTA and CDR2 FQGNSA. V was pared by 5 bases and J by 7 bases, with 15 bases between. This CDR3 spans 13 amino acids.

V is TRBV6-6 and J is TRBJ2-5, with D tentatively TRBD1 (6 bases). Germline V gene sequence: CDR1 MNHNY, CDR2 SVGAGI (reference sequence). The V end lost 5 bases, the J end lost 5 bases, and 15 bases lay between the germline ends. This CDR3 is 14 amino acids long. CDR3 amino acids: CASSLSPQGETQYF. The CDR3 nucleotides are TGTGCCAGCAGTCTTTCACCCCAGGGGGAGACCCAGTACTTC.

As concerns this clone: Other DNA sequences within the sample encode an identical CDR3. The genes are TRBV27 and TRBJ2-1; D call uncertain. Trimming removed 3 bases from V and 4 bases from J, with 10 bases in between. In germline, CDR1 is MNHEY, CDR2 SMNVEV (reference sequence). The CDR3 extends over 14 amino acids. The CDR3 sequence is CASSLSRQYNEQFF. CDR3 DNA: TGTGCCAGCAGTTTGTCCAGGCAGTACAATGAGCAGTTCTTC.

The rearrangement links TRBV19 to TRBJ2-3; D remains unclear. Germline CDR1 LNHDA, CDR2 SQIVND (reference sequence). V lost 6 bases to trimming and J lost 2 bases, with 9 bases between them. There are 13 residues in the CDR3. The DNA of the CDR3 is TGTGCCAGTAGAGCCAGCAACACAGATACGCAGTATTTT. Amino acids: CASRASNTDTQYF.

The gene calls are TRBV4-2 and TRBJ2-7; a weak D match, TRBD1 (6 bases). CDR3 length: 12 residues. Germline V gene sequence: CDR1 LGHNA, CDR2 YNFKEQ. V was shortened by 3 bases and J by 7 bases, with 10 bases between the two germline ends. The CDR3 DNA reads TGTGCCAGCAGCCAGGCCGGGACAGAGCAGTACTTC. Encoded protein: CASSQAGTEQYF.

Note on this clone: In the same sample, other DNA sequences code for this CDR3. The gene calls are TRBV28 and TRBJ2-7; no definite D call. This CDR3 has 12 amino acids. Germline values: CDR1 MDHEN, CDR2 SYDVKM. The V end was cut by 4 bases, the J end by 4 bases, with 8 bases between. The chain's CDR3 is CASSSPTYEQYF. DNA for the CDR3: TGTGCCAGCAGTTCTCCCACATACGAGCAGTACTTC.

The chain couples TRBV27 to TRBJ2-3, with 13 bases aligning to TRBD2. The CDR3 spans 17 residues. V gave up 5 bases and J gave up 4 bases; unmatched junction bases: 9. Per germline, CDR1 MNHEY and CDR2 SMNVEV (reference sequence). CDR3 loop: CASSTRTSGSRSDTQYF. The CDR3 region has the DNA TGTGCCAGCAGTACCCGGACTAGCGGGAGTAGATCAGATACGCAGTATTTT.

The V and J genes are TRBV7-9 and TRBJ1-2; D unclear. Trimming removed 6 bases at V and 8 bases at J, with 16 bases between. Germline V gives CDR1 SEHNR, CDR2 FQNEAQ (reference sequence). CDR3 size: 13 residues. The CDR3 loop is CASRNGSLHGYTF. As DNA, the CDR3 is TGTGCCAGCAGGAACGGATCACTACACGGCTACACCTTC. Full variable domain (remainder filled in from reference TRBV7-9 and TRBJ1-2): DTGVSQNPRHKITKRGQNVTFRCDPISEHNRLYWYRQTLGQGPEFLTYFQNEAQLEKSRLLSDRFSAERPKGSFSTLEIQRTEQGDSAMYLCASRNGSLHGYTFGSGTRLTVV.

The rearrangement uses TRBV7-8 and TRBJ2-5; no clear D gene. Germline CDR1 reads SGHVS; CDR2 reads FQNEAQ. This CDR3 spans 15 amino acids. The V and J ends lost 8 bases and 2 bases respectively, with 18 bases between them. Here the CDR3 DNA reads TGTGCCAGCGGCCCGCTTATAACAGAACAAGAGACCCAGTACTTC. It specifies CASGPLITEQETQYF.

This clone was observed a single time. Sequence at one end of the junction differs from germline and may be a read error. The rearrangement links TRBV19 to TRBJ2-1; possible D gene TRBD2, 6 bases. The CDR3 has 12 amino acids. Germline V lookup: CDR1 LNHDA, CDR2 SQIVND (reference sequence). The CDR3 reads CASSIVDGRRLF. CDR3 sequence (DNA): TGTGCCAGTAGTATAGTTGACGGGAGACGGCTCTTC.

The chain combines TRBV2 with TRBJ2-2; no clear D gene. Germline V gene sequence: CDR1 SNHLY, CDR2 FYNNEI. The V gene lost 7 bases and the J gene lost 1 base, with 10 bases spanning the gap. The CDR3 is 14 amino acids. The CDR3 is CASKVNLNTGELFF. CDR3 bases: TGTGCCAGCAAGGTGAACTTGAACACCGGGGAGCTGTTTTTT.

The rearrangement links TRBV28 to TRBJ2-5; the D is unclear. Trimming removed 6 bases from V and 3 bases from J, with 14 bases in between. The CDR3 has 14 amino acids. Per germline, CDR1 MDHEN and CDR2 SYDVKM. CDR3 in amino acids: CASSWVIREETQYF. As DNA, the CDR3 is TGTGCCAGCAGCTGGGTCATAAGGGAAGAGACCCAGTACTTC. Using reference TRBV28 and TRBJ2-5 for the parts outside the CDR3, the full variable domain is DVKVTQSSRYLVKRTGEKVFLECVQDMDHENMFWYRQDPGLGLRLIYFSYDVKMKEKGDIPEGYSVSREKKERFSLILESASTNQTSMYLCASSWVIREETQYFGPGTRLLVL.

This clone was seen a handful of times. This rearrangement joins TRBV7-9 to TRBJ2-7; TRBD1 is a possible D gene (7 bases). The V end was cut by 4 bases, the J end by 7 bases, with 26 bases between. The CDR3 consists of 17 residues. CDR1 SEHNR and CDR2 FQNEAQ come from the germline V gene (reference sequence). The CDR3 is CASSSRDSGFSGEEQYF. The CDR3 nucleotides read TGTGCCAGCAGCTCCCGGGACAGCGGGTTTTCGGGGGAGGAGCAGTACTTC.

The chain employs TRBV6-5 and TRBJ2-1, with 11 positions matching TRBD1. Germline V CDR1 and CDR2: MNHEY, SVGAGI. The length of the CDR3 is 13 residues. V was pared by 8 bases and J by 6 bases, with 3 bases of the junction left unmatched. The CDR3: CASGTGGVNEQFF. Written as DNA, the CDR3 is TGTGCCAGCGGGACAGGGGGGGTCAATGAGCAGTTCTTC.

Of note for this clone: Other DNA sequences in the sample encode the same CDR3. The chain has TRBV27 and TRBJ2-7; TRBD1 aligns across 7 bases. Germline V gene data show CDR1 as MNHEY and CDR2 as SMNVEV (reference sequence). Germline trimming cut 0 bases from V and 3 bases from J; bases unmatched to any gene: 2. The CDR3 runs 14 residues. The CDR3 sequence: CASSLSGQLYEQYF. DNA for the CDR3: TGTGCCAGCAGTTTATCGGGACAGCTCTACGAGCAGTACTTC.

The DNA for the CDR3 is TGTGCCAGCAGTGAAAGTTGGGCCAGCTCTGGAAACACCATATATTTT. Translation: CASSESWASSGNTIYF. V usage is TRBV2 and J usage is TRBJ1-3; no clear D. Between the trimmed V and J ends, which lost 2 bases and 0 bases, there was a span of 11 bases. CDR3 length: 16 residues. The germline V gene encodes CDR1 SNHLY and CDR2 FYNNEI.

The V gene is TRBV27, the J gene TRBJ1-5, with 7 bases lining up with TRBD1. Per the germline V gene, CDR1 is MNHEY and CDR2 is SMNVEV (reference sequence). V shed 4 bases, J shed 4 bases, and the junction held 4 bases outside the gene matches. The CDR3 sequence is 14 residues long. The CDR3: CASSSTGWNQPQHF. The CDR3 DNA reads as TGTGCCAGCAGTTCGACAGGGTGGAATCAGCCCCAGCATTTT.

DNA for the CDR3: TGTGCCAGCACCGGCCCCGGGGGCCTCTCGTTTAGCACAGATACGCAGTATTTT. This encodes CASTGPGGLSFSTDTQYF. This chain links TRBV11-2 with TRBJ2-3, with D perhaps being TRBD1 or TRBD2 (6 bases each). The germline V gene has CDR1 SGHAT and CDR2 FQNNGV. V lost 7 bases and J 0 bases, leaving 23 bases between the germline ends. CDR3 length: 18 amino acids.

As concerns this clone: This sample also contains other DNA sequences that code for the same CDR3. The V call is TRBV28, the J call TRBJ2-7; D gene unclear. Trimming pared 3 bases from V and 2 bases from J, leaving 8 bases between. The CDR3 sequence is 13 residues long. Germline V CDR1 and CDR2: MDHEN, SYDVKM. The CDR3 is CASSLGPTYEQYF. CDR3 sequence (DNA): TGTGCCAGCAGTTTGGGTCCAACCTACGAGCAGTACTTC.

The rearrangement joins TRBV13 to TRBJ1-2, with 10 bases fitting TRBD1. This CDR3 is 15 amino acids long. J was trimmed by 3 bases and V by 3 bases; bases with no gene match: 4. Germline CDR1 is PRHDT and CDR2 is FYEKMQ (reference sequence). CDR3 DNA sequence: TGTGCCAGCAGCTTCGGGACAGGGGCCGACTATGGCTACACCTTC. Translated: CASSFGTGADYGYTF.

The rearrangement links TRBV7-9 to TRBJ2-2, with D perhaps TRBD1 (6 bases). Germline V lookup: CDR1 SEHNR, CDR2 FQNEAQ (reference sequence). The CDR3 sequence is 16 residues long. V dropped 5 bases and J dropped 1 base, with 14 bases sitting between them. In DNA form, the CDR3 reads TGTGCCAGCAGCACAAACACAGGGCTGAACACCGGGGAGCTGTTTTTT. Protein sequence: CASSTNTGLNTGELFF.

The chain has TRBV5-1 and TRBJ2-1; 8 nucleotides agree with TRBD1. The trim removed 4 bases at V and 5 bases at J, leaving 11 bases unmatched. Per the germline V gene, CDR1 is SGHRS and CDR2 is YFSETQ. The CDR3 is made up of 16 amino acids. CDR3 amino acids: CASSQFRTGIDNEQFF. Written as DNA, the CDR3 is TGCGCCAGCAGCCAGTTTCGGACAGGGATCGACAATGAGCAGTTCTTC.

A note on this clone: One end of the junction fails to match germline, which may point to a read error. The CDR3 DNA reads as TGTGCCAGCAGTCTATCCACTACGACAGGGCCCGTTTACGAGCAGTACTTC. Translated, it gives CASSLSTTTGPVYEQYF. This chain connects TRBV27 to TRBJ2-7; 7 bases agree with TRBD1. There are 17 residues in the CDR3. Germline lookup yields CDR1 MNHEY and CDR2 SMNVEV (reference sequence).

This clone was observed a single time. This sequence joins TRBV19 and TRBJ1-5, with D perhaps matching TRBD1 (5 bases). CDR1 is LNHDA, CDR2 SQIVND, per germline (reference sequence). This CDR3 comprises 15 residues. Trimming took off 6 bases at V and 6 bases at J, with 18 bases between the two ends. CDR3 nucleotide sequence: TGTGCCAGTAGAGTCCGGGATGAGGGGAGTCAGCCCCAGCATTTT. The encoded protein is CASRVRDEGSQPQHF.